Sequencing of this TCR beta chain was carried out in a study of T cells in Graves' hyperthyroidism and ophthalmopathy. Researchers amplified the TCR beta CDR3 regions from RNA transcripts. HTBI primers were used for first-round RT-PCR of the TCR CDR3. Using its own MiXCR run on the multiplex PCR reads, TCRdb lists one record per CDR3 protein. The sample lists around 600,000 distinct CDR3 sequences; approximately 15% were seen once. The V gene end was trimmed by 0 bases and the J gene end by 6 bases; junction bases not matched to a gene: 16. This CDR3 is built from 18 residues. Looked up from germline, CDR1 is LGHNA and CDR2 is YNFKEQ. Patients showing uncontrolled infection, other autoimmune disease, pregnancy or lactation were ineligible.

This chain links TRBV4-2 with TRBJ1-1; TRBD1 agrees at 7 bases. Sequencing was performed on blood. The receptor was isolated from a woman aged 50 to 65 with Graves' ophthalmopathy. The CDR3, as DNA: TGTGCCAGCAGCCAAGAATTTAAATCCAGGGGGGAGAGAGCTGAAGCTTTCTTT. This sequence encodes CASSQEFKSRGERAEAFF.